Listed below are T cell receptor beta chains from one sample, sequenced in a study of T cells in Graves' hyperthyroidism and ophthalmopathy. TCRdb ran MiXCR on the multiplex PCR reads and lists one entry per CDR3 protein. The sample holds 700,000 or so distinct CDR3 sequences, more than 14% seen once. Material for sequencing was blood. These receptors were taken from a woman in her forties or fifties with Graves' ophthalmopathy. Both conserved end residues are part of each CDR3. Each record gives: CDR3 length, J gene, D gene, V gene, clone size, CDR3 protein. A D gene is named only where the DNA matches it firmly. A row's size may be missing; if present it is once, few, many or a size class.

12 TRBJ2-5 NA TRBV20-1 many CSAMDRQETQYF
13 TRBJ2-7 NA TRBV20-1 many CSARVRNSYEQYF
17 TRBJ2-5 TRBD2 TRBV5-6 many CASSLFWTSGSRETQYF
14 TRBJ1-6 NA TRBV20-1 few CSARTTVLNSPLHF
12 TRBJ1-1 NA TRBV5-5 many CASSPTGVRAFF
15 TRBJ1-4 NA TRBV12-3/TRBV12-4 NA CASSLEGQGGEKLFF
13 TRBJ2-2 NA TRBV24-1 NA CATIEQNTGELFF
13 TRBJ2-7 NA TRBV24-1 many CATSEPGSYEQYF
14 TRBJ2-5 NA TRBV4-1 few CASSQGRGGETQYF
15 TRBJ2-4 NA TRBV20-1 many CSVPQIWVAKNIQYF
19 TRBJ2-1 TRBD2 TRBV14 many CASSQDGLAGDPPHNEQFF